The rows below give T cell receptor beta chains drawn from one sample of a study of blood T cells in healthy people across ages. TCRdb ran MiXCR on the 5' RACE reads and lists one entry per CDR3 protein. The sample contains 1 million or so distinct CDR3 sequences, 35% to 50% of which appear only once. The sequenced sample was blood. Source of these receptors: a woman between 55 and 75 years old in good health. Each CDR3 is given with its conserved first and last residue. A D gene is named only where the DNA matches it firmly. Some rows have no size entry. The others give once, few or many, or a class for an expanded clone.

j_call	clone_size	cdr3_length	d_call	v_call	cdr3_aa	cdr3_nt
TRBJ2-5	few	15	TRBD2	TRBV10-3	CAISGEREFVETQYF	TGTGCCATCAGTGGAGAGCGGGAGTTTGTGGAGACCCAGTACTTC
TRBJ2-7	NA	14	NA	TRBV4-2	CASSQDVGAYEQYF	TGTGCCAGCAGCCAAGATGTGGGGGCCTACGAGCAGTACTTC
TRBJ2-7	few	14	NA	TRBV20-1	CSARDYGGDYEQYF	TGCAGTGCTAGAGATTATGGGGGAGACTACGAGCAGTACTTC
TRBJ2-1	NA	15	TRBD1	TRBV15	CATSRDLQGAGEQFF	TGTGCCACCAGCAGAGATCTCCAGGGGGCTGGTGAGCAGTTCTTC
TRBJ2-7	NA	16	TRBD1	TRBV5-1	CASSLTTGTGGYEQYF	TGCGCCAGCAGCTTGACGACCGGGACAGGGGGTTACGAGCAGTACTTC
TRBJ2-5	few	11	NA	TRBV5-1	CASTKQETQYF	TGCGCCAGCACCAAACAAGAGACCCAGTACTTC
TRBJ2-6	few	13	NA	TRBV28	CASRIPGANVLTF	TGTGCCAGCCGAATTCCTGGGGCCAACGTCCTGACTTTC
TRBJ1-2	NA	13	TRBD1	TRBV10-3	CAINPGGAEGYTF	TGTGCCATCAATCCAGGGGGCGCTGAAGGCTACACCTTC
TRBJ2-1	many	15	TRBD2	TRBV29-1	CSVDSVAGGIYEQFF	TGCAGCGTTGACTCGGTAGCGGGAGGTATCTATGAGCAGTTCTTC
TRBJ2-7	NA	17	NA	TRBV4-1	CASSQDSLADSSYEQYF	TGCGCCAGCAGCCAAGATTCCCTAGCCGATAGCTCCTACGAGCAGTACTTC
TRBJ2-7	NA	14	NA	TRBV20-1	CSARSSGRTYEQYF	TGCAGTGCTAGGTCGAGCGGAAGGACCTACGAGCAGTACTTC
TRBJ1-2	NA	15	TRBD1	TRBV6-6	CASSYSGTAVDGYTF	TGTGCCAGCAGTTACTCAGGGACAGCCGTGGATGGCTACACCTTC
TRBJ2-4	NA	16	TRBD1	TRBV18	CASSDGQGEAKNIQYF	TGTGCCAGCTCCGACGGACAGGGGGAGGCCAAAAACATTCAGTACTTC
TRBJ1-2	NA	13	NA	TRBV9	CASSVAGFGGYTF	TGTGCCAGCAGCGTAGCTGGATTCGGTGGCTACACCTTC
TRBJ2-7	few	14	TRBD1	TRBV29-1	CSVDRGQGAHEQYF	TGCAGCGTTGATCGTGGACAGGGGGCCCACGAGCAGTACTTC
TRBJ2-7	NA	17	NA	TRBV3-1	CASSQKFSGRPLDEQYF	TGTGCCAGCAGCCAAAAGTTTTCAGGGAGACCTTTGGACGAGCAGTACTTC
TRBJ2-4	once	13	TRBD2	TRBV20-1	CSARPAGSLRQYF	TGCAGTGCTAGACCAGCGGGATCTTTACGTCAGTACTTC
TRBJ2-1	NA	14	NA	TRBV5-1	CASTLRTSKSEQFF	TGCGCCAGCACCCTCCGGACAAGCAAGAGTGAGCAGTTCTTC
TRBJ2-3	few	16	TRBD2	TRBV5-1	CASSLVGSGRADTQYF	TGCGCCAGCAGCTTGGTAGGTAGCGGGAGAGCAGATACGCAGTATTTT
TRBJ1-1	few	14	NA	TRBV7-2	CASSRRVLLPEAFF	TGTGCCAGTAGCAGAAGGGTCTTGTTACCTGAAGCTTTCTTT
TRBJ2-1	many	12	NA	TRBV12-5	CASEQGYNEQFF	TGTGCTAGTGAACAGGGTTACAATGAGCAGTTCTTC
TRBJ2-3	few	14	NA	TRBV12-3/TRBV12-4	CASSWTARPDTQYF	TGTGCCAGCTCCTGGACAGCCCGACCCGATACGCAGTATTTT
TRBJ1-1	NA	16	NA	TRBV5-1	CASSRGGSPMNTEAFF	TGCGCCAGCAGCAGGGGGGGCAGCCCCATGAACACTGAAGCTTTCTTT
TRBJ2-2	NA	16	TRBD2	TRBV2	CASSEGLAGVTGELFF	TGTGCCAGCAGTGAAGGGCTAGCGGGAGTCACCGGGGAGCTGTTTTTT
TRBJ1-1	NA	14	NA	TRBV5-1	CASSLPLSNTEAFF	TGCGCCAGCAGCCTCCCTTTGAGTAACACTGAAGCTTTCTTT
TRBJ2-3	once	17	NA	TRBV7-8	CASAQGKRQGRVDTQYF	TGTGCCAGCGCTCAGGGGAAACGACAGGGGAGGGTTGATACGCAGTATTTT
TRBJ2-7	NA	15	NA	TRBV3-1	CASSQGIGESYEQYF	TGTGCCAGCAGCCAAGGGATAGGGGAAAGCTACGAGCAGTACTTC
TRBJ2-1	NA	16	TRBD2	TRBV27	CASSLVRESSYNEQFF	TGTGCCAGCAGTTTAGTGCGGGAGAGCTCCTACAATGAGCAGTTCTTC
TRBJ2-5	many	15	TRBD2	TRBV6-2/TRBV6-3	CASSPMLQGGETQYF	TGTGCCAGCAGTCCGATGTTGCAGGGAGGGGAGACCCAGTACTTC
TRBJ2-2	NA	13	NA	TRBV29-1	CSVGDGNTGELFF	TGCAGCGTTGGGGACGGGAACACCGGGGAGCTGTTTTTT
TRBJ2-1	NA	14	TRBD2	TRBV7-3	CASSATGTSGGKFF	TGTGCCAGCAGCGCAACCGGGACTAGCGGGGGGAAGTTCTTC
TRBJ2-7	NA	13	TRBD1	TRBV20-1	CSAGDRDGDEQYF	TGCAGTGCTGGTGACAGGGATGGGGACGAGCAGTACTTC
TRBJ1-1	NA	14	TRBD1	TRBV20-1	CSADYRGTNTEAFF	TGCAGTGCTGACTACAGGGGAACGAACACTGAAGCTTTCTTT
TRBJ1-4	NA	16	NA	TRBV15	CATSREWGATNEKLFF	TGTGCCACCAGCAGAGAGTGGGGGGCGACTAATGAAAAACTGTTTTTT
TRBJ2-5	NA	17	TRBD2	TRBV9	CASSVGGSGGRQETQYF	TGTGCCAGCAGCGTAGGGGGTAGCGGGGGGCGTCAAGAGACCCAGTACTTC
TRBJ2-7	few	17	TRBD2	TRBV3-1	CASSTRTSGWSSYEQYF	TGTGCCAGCAGCACACGGACTAGCGGGTGGAGCTCCTACGAGCAGTACTTC
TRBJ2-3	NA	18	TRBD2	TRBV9	CASSVRTGTSGTTDTQYF	TGTGCCAGCAGCGTACGGACGGGGACTAGCGGGACCACAGATACGCAGTATTTT
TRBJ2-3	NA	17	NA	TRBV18	CASSPPGVQLPTDTQYF	TGTGCCAGCTCACCACCGGGGGTCCAACTCCCCACAGATACGCAGTATTTT
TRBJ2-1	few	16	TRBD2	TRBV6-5	CASSRSGTSGIGEQFF	TGTGCCAGCAGTCGATCTGGGACTAGCGGGATTGGTGAGCAGTTCTTC
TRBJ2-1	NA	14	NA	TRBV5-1	CASSPGTAWGEQFF	TGCGCCAGCAGCCCCGGGACTGCCTGGGGGGAGCAGTTCTTC
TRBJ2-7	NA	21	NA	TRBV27	CASSSQGGGVVISPPYYEQYF	TGTGCCAGCAGTTCCCAGGGAGGCGGAGTAGTCATTTCCCCGCCCTACTACGAGCAGTACTTC
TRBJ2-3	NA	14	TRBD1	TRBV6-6	CASTGPGGADTQYF	TGTGCCAGCACGGGGCCAGGGGGCGCAGATACGCAGTATTTT
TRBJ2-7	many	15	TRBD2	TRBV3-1	CASSQGLAASYEQYF	TGTGCCAGCAGCCAAGGGCTAGCGGCCTCCTACGAGCAGTACTTC
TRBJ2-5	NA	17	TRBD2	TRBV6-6	CASSYSEGTSGGETQYF	TGTGCCAGCAGTTACTCGGAAGGGACTAGCGGAGGGGAGACCCAGTACTTC
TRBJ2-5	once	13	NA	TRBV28	CASRKGYQETQYF	TGTGCCAGCAGGAAAGGGTACCAAGAGACCCAGTACTTC
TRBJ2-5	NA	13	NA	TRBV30	CAWSVQGEETQYF	TGTGCCTGGAGTGTGCAGGGCGAAGAGACCCAGTACTTC
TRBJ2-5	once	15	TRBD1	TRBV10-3	CAISDDRAQYNEQYF	TGTGCCATCAGTGATGACAGGGCGCAGTACAATGAGCAGTACTTC
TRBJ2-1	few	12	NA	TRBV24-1	CATSDAGEKQFF	TGTGCCACCAGTGATGCCGGGGAGAAGCAGTTCTTC
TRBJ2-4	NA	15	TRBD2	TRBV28	CASSPLWRGKNIQYF	TGTGCCAGCAGCCCACTCTGGCGGGGGAAAAACATTCAGTACTTC
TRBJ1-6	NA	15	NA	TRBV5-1	CASSLADPRDSPLHF	TGCGCCAGCAGCTTGGCTGACCCGCGGGATTCACCCCTCCACTTT
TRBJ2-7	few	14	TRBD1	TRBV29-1	CSVQQGLARYEQYF	TGCAGCGTTCAACAGGGGTTAGCTCGGTACGAGCAGTACTTC
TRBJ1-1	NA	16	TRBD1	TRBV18	CASSDGTGRLNTEAFF	TGTGCCAGCTCGGATGGGACAGGGCGACTGAACACTGAGGCTTTCTTT
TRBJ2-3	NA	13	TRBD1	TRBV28	CASSWGQGDTQYF	TGTGCCAGCAGTTGGGGACAGGGAGATACGCAGTATTTT
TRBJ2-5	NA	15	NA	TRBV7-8	CASSLMAGPRETQYF	TGTGCCAGCAGCTTAATGGCAGGGCCCAGGGAGACCCAGTACTTC
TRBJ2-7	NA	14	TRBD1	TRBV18	CASNPGTGGDEQYF	TGTGCCAGCAATCCCGGGACAGGGGGCGACGAGCAGTACTTC